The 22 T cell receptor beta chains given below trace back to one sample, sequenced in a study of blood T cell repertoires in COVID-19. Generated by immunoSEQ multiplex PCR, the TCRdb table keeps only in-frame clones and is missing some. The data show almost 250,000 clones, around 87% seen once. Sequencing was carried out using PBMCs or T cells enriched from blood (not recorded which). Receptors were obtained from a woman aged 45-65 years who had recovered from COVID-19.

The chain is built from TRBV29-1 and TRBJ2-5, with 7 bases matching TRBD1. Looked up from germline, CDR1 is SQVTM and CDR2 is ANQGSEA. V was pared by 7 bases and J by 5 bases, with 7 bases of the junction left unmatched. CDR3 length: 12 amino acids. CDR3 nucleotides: TGCAGCGGCCTGACAGGGTCGGAGACCCAGTACTTC. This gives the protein CSGLTGSETQYF.

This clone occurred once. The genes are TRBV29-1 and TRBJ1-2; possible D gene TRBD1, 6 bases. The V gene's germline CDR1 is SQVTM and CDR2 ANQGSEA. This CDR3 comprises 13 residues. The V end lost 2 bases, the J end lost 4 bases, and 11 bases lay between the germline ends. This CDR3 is CSVETGILYGYTF. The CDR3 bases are TGCAGCGTTGAAACAGGGATCCTCTATGGCTACACCTTC.

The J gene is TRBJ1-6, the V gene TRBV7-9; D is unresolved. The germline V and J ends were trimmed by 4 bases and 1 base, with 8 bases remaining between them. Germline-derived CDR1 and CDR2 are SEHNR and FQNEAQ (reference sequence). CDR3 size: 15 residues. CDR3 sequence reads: CASSWEGSYNSPLHF. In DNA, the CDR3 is TGTGCCAGCAGCTGGGAGGGATCCTATAATTCACCCCTCCACTTT.

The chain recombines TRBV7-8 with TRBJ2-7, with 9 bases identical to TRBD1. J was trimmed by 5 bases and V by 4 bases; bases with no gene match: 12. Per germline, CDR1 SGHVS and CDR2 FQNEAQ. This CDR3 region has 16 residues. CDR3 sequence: CASSSLPTGGRNEQYF. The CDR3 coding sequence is TGTGCCAGCAGCTCCCTTCCTACAGGGGGCAGGAACGAGCAGTACTTC.

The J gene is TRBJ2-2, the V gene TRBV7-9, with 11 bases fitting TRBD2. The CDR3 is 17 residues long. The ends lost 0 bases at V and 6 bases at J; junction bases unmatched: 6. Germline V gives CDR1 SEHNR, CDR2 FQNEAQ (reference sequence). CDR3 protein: CASSLAGLAGRSGELFF. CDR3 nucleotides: TGTGCCAGCAGCTTAGCCGGACTAGCGGGTCGATCCGGGGAGCTGTTTTTT.

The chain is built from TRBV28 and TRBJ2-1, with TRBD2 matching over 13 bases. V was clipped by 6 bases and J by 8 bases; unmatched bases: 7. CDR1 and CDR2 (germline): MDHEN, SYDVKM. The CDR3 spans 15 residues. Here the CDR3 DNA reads TGTGCCAGCAGACCCCAGGGACTAGCGGGATATGAGCAGTTCTTC. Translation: CASRPQGLAGYEQFF.

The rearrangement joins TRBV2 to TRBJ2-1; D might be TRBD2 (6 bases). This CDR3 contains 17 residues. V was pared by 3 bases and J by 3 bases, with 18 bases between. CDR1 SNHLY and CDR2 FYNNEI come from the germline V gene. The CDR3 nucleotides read TGTGCCAGCAGTGACCCCGAGAGCGGGTCCCTCTACAATGAGCAGTTCTTC. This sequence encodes CASSDPESGSLYNEQFF.

The DNA for the CDR3 is TGTGCCAGCAGCGCAGTAGCGGGAGGTGTTGGGGAGACCCAGTACTTC. Its translation is CASSAVAGGVGETQYF. V gene TRBV11-1 combines with J gene TRBJ2-5; 10 nucleotides align to TRBD2. Trimming cost V 5 bases and J 5 bases; bases outside gene matches: 11. CDR1 SGHAT and CDR2 FQDESV come from the germline V gene (reference sequence). This CDR3 has 16 residues.

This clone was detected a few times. This chain's CDR3 is CASSLGQGVYEKLFF. CDR3 bases: TGTGCCAGCAGCCTAGGACAAGGGGTCTATGAAAAACTGTTTTTT. V is TRBV11-2 and J is TRBJ1-4; the D gene is possibly TRBD1 (5 bases). V was cut by 5 bases and J by 6 bases, with 16 bases left in between. Per the germline V gene, CDR1 is SGHAT and CDR2 is FQNNGV. The CDR3 runs 15 residues. The entire variable domain, with the rest obtained from reference TRBV11-2 and TRBJ1-4, is as follows: EAGVAQSPRYKIIEKRQSVAFWCNPISGHATLYWYQQILGQGPKLLIQFQNNGVVDDSQLPKDRFSAERLKGVDSTLKIQPAKLEDSAVYLCASSLGQGVYEKLFFGSGTQLSVL.

The CDR3: CASSPSSGSTDTQYF. As DNA, the CDR3 is TGTGCCAGCTCACCTTCTAGCGGGAGCACAGATACGCAGTATTTT. V is TRBV18 and J is TRBJ2-3; 8 nucleotides match TRBD2. V dropped 3 bases and J dropped 0; count of bases not matched to a gene: 2. The germline CDR1 and CDR2 sequences are KGHSH and LQKENI. This CDR3 is built from 15 residues.

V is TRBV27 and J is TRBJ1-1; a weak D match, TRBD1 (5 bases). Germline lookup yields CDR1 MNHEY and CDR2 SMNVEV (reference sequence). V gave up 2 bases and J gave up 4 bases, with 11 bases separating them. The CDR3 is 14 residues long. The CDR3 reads CASSLGGSATEAFF. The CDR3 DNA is TGTGCCAGCAGTTTAGGGGGGTCGGCCACTGAAGCTTTCTTT.

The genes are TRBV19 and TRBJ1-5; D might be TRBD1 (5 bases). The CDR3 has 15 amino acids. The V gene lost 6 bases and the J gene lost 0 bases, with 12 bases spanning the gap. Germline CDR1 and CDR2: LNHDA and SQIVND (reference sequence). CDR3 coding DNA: TGTGCCAGTAGACTACAGGCTCATAGCAATCAGCCCCAGCATTTT. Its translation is CASRLQAHSNQPQHF.

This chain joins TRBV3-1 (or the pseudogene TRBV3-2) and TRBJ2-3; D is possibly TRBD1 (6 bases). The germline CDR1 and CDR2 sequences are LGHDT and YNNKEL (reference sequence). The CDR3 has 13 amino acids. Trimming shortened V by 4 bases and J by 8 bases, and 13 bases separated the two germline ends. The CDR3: CASSPTQGATQYF. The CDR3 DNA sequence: TGTGCCAGCAGCCCGACACAGGGTGCTACGCAGTATTTT.

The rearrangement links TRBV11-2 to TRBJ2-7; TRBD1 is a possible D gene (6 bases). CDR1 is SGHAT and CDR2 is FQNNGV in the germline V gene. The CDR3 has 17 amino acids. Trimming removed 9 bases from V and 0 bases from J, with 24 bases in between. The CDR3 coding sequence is TGTGCCAGTACTTCTATACAGGGCCTAACTCTCTCCTACGAGCAGTACTTC. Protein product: CASTSIQGLTLSYEQYF.

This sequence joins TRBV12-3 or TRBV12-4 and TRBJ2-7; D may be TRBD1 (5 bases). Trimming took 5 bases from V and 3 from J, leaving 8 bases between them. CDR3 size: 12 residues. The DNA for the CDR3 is TGTGCCAGCAGTATGACAGTCTACGAGCAGTACTTC. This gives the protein CASSMTVYEQYF.

CDR3 amino acids: CASSLLNGYTF. The CDR3 DNA sequence: TGTGCCAGCAGCCTATTAAATGGCTACACCTTC. The J gene is TRBJ1-2, the V gene TRBV6-5, with D uncertain. CDR1 is MNHEY and CDR2 is SVGAGI in the germline V gene. The CDR3 length is 11 residues. Trimming removed 6 bases at V and 6 bases at J, with 8 bases between.

The CDR3 here is CASSSPSWGEKHTGELFF. In DNA, the CDR3 is TGTGCCAGCAGTTCACCCAGCTGGGGGGAGAAGCACACCGGGGAGCTGTTTTTT. V usage is TRBV28 and J usage is TRBJ2-2; TRBD2 is a possible D gene (6 bases). CDR1 MDHEN and CDR2 SYDVKM come from the germline V gene. V was shortened by 4 bases and J by 3 bases, with 21 bases between the two germline ends. The CDR3 sequence is 18 residues long.

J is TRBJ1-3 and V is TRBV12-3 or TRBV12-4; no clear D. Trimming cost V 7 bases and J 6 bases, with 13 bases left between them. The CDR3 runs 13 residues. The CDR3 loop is CASTSRVENTIYF. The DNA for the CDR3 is TGTGCCAGCACTTCCCGCGTTGAAAACACCATATATTTT.

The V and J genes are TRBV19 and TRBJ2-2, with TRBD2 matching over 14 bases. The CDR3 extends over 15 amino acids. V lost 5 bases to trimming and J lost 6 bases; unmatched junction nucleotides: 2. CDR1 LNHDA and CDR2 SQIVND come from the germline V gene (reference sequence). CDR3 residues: CASSPTSGRAGELFF. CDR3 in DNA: TGTGCCAGTAGTCCGACTAGCGGGAGGGCCGGGGAGCTGTTTTTT.

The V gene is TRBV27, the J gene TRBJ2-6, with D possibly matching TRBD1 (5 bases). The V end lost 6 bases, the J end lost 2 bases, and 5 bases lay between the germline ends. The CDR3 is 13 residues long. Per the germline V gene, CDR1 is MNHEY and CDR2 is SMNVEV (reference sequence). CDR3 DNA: TGTGCCAGCAGCAGGGCTGGGGCCAACGTCCTGACTTTC. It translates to CASSRAGANVLTF.

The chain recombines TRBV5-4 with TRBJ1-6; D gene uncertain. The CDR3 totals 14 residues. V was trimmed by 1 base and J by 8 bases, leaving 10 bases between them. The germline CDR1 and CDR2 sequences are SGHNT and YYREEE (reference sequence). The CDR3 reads CASSLRRDHSPLHF. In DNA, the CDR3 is TGTGCCAGCAGCTTGAGGCGGGATCATTCACCCCTCCACTTT.

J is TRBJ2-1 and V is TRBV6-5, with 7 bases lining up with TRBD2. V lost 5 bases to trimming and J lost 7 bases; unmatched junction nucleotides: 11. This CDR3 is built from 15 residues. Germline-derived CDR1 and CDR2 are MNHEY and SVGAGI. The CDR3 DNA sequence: TGTGCCAGCAGTCCCACCGGCGGGAGAAGGAATGAGCAGTTCTTC. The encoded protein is CASSPTGGRRNEQFF.